The 12 T cell receptor beta chains below all came from one sample that was sequenced in a study of CD8+ T cells in alopecia areata. Treatment reported: oral pan-JAK inhibitor, 5-10 mg twice daily. The sequencing template was cDNA reverse transcribed from extracted RNA. Here immunoSEQ multiplex PCR was the method, and the copy in TCRdb shows in-frame clones only, minus some. The data contain around 210,000 clones, about 64% of them singletons. Sample: CD4+ T cells sorted from blood, taken at week 4, from a patient treated with tofacitinib. All receptors come from a human donor with alopecia areata.

This chain links TRBV4-2 with TRBJ1-6; D ambiguous. The CDR3 length is 14 residues. Germline loops: CDR1 LGHNA, CDR2 YNFKEQ. Trimming removed 0 bases from V and 7 bases from J, with 7 bases in between. The CDR3 coding sequence is TGTGCCAGCAGCCAAGATCGGGAAAATTCACCCCTCCACTTT. Its protein is CASSQDRENSPLHF.

The genes are TRBV2 and TRBJ2-2, with 9 bases aligning to TRBD1. The CDR3 loop spans 14 amino acids. Per the germline V gene, CDR1 is SNHLY and CDR2 is FYNNEI. V dropped 6 bases and J dropped 4; count of bases not matched to a gene: 3. CDR3: CASRDRGSTGELFF. The DNA for the CDR3 is TGTGCCAGCAGGGACAGGGGATCCACCGGGGAGCTGTTTTTT.

This clone appeared a single time. V usage is TRBV5-1 and J usage is TRBJ2-5, with 12 bases identical to TRBD1. Trimming cost V 3 bases and J 4 bases; bases outside gene matches: 4. This CDR3 is 15 amino acids long. Looked up from germline, CDR1 is SGHRS and CDR2 is YFSETQ. CDR3 coding DNA: TGCGCCAGCAGCTCCGGGACAGGGGGCATAGAGACCCAGTACTTC. This translates into CASSSGTGGIETQYF.

This chain uses TRBV29-1 with TRBJ2-2, with TRBD1 as a possible D gene (5 bases). The CDR3 runs 14 residues. V gave up 4 bases and J gave up 3 bases, with 12 bases separating them. Germline assignment: CDR1 SQVTM and CDR2 ANQGSEA. CDR3 DNA sequence: TGCAGCGTTGGGGCAGGGATATACACCGGGGAGCTGTTTTTT. Residues: CSVGAGIYTGELFF.

This chain links TRBV5-1 with TRBJ1-2; TRBD1 aligns across 8 bases. Per the germline V gene, CDR1 is SGHRS and CDR2 is YFSETQ. The length of the CDR3 is 15 residues. V was pared by 5 bases and J by 2 bases, with 8 bases of the junction left unmatched. CDR3 sequence reads: CASRAGDRKNYGYTF. CDR3 sequence (DNA): TGCGCCAGCAGAGCGGGGGACAGGAAGAACTATGGCTACACCTTC. The full variable domain, in which reference TRBV5-1 and TRBJ1-2 provide the parts outside the CDR3, is KAGVTQTPRYLIKTRGQQVTLSCSPISGHRSVSWYQQTPGQGLQFLFEYFSETQRNKGNFPGRFSGRQFSNSRSEMNVSTLELGDSALYLCASRAGDRKNYGYTFGSGTRLTVV.

Only a few counts were recorded for this clone. The chain recombines TRBV7-9 with TRBJ2-2; D is uncertain. The V end was cut by 3 bases, the J end by 5 bases, with 16 bases between. The CDR3 covers 16 residues. Germline values: CDR1 SEHNR, CDR2 FQNEAQ (reference sequence). The DNA of the CDR3 is TGTGCCAGCAGCTTGGGCAGAAGAAGCAGTACCGGGGAGCTGTTTTTT. Its protein is CASSLGRRSSTGELFF. Complete variable domain (other parts from reference TRBV7-9 and TRBJ2-2): DTGVSQNPRHKITKRGQNVTFRCDPISEHNRLYWYRQTLGQGPEFLTYFQNEAQLEKSRLLSDRFSAERPKGSFSTLEIQRTEQGDSAMYLCASSLGRRSSTGELFFGEGSRLTVL.

V and J are TRBV13 and TRBJ1-1; D remains unclear. The CDR3 has 15 amino acids. CDR1 and CDR2 from the germline V gene are PRHDT and FYEKMQ (reference sequence). V was trimmed by 4 bases and J by 4 bases, leaving 16 bases between them. The CDR3 reads CASSSQSILSTEAFF. The CDR3 nucleotides read TGTGCCAGCAGCTCCCAAAGTATTTTGTCCACTGAAGCTTTCTTT.

J is TRBJ1-5 and V is TRBV25-1; a possible D gene is TRBD1 (5 bases). Germline lookup yields CDR1 MGHDK and CDR2 SYGVNS. This CDR3 is 13 amino acids long. V was clipped by 3 bases and J by 7 bases, with 10 bases between them. The CDR3 reads CASSEGDQQPQHF. The CDR3 nucleotides are TGTGCCAGCAGTGAGGGGGATCAGCAGCCCCAGCATTTT.

The genes are TRBV18 and TRBJ1-2, with unresolved D. The CDR3 spans 13 residues. Trimming removed 0 bases at V and 5 bases at J, with 7 bases between. Per the germline V gene, CDR1 is KGHSH and CDR2 is LQKENI. The CDR3 DNA reads TGTGCCAGCTCACCACCGGGTCGGTATGGCTACACCTTC. Translating it yields CASSPPGRYGYTF.

V usage is TRBV30 and J usage is TRBJ2-1, with 14 bases fitting TRBD2. V shed 0 bases and J 12 bases; nucleotides not matched to a gene: 7. The germline gives CDR1 GTSNPN, CDR2 SVGIG (reference sequence). The CDR3 is made up of 15 amino acids. CDR3 protein: CAWSVGTSGGFGQFF. The CDR3 DNA reads TGTGCCTGGAGTGTGGGGACTAGCGGGGGCTTTGGGCAGTTCTTC.

This clone was seen a handful of times. The chain carries TRBV6-5 and TRBJ2-5, with D possibly TRBD2 on 6 matching bases. Trimming took off 4 bases at V and 2 bases at J, with 11 bases between the two ends. The CDR3 contains 14 residues. The germline V gene encodes CDR1 MNHEY and CDR2 SVGAGI. In DNA, the CDR3 is TGTGCCAGCAGTTCTGTAGCGGAGCAAGAGACCCAGTACTTC. Translation: CASSSVAEQETQYF.

This clone was found a few times. This rearrangement joins TRBV15 to TRBJ2-3, with D possibly being TRBD2 (6 bases). There are 13 residues in the CDR3. Between the trimmed V and J ends, which lost 10 bases and 1 base, there was a span of 12 bases. CDR1 LNHNV and CDR2 YYDKDF come from the germline V gene (reference sequence). The CDR3 is CASKLAGTDTQYF. CDR3 in DNA: TGTGCCAGCAAGTTAGCGGGCACAGATACGCAGTATTTT.